What follows describes a single TCR beta chain. Under the authors' procedure: Scientists estimated how many nucleated cells there were by amplifying reference gene primers. Profiled with immunoSEQ multiplex PCR; TCRdb holds only in-frame clones, not every one. From that table come the V and J calls and clone size; the DNA was used to work out D and trimming. Seen here are 90,000 to 100,000 clones, about 84% observed once, and the top ten hold 9.5% to 12%. The data originate from a study of blood T cell repertoires in COVID-19. Study summary: The analysed material was cDNA or gDNA that came from T cells, B-cell-depleted T cells, or PBMCs.

The germline gives CDR1 SEHNR, CDR2 FQNEAQ (reference sequence). There are 17 residues in the CDR3. V shed 5 bases and J 2 bases; nucleotides not matched to a gene: 10. The sequence was collected from a woman over 75 with acute or convalescent COVID-19. The sequenced sample consisted of peripheral blood. V gene TRBV7-9 combines with J gene TRBJ2-1; TRBD2 matches 9 bases. CDR3 amino acids: CASSAWPERGAYNEQFF. In DNA form, the CDR3 reads TGTGCCAGCAGCGCGTGGCCGGAGCGGGGGGCCTACAATGAGCAGTTCTTC.